The rows below give T cell receptor beta chains drawn from one sample of a study of cytomegalovirus exposure and HLA in healthy donors. Clones were read by immunoSEQ multiplex PCR, and TCRdb kept only the in-frame ones, dropping some. Of 94,000 or so clones listed, 70% to 80% are singletons. Sequencing was carried out using PBMCs. These receptors all come from a man aged 55 to 70 in good health and CMV-seronegative. The CDR3 runs from the conserved cysteine through the conserved F or W. A D gene is named only where the DNA matches it firmly. Clone size is not always given. Where it is, it says once, few, many or a class for expanded clones.

j_gene | d_gene | abundance | v_gene | CDR3nt | CDR3aa
TRBJ2-3 | TRBD2 | NA | TRBV5-1 | TGCGCCAGCAGCTCTGCCGGGACTAGCGGGGTCTCTAGCACAGATACGCAGTATTTT | CASSSAGTSGVSSTDTQYF
TRBJ2-6 | TRBD1 | once | TRBV4-3 | TGCGCCAGCAGCCAAAACTGGCCCGGGACAGGGGTACCTGGGGCCAACGTCCTGACTTTC | CASSQNWPGTGVPGANVLTF
TRBJ2-7 | NA | few | TRBV18 | TGTGCCAGCTCACCTACTAGCCGTACCTACGAGCAGTACTTC | CASSPTSRTYEQYF
TRBJ1-4 | NA | NA | TRBV7-2 | TGTGCCAGCAGCGCACCCGGGGGGCGGGAAAAACTGTTTTTT | CASSAPGGREKLFF
TRBJ1-1 | NA | NA | TRBV7-2 | TGTGCCAGCAGCTGGACAGATAACACTGAAGCTTTCTTT | CASSWTDNTEAFF
TRBJ2-3 | TRBD2 | NA | TRBV5-4 | TGTGCCAGCAGCTTAGGGGGACCTAGCGGGGATCCAAATACGCAGTATTTT | CASSLGGPSGDPNTQYF
TRBJ2-1 | TRBD1 | NA | TRBV10-2 | TGCGCCAGCAGTGACCGGGACAGATACAATGAGCAGTTCTTC | CASSDRDRYNEQFF
TRBJ2-1 | TRBD2 | NA | TRBV19 | TGTGCCAGTACCGCGGGACTAGCGGGGTTTGTACGAGAGCAGTTCTTC | CASTAGLAGFVREQFF
TRBJ1-1 | NA | NA | TRBV27 | TGTGCCAGCAGTTTATCAAGAGGCGTGGGGGCGCCGAACACTGAAGCTTTCTTT | CASSLSRGVGAPNTEAFF
TRBJ2-2 | NA | NA | TRBV7-9 | TGTGCCAGCAGCTCCCAGGCACTCCGGGGCGGGGAGCTGTTTTTT | CASSSQALRGGELFF
TRBJ2-5 | TRBD1 | NA | TRBV5-4 | TGTGCCAGCAGCAGTCGACAGGGAAGGGAGACCCAGTACTTC | CASSSRQGRETQYF
TRBJ2-5 | TRBD1 | NA | TRBV5-6 | TGTGCCAGCACCACCCCGGGGGACAGGGGAAACCAAGAGACCCAGTACTTC | CASTTPGDRGNQETQYF
TRBJ2-1 | TRBD1 | NA | TRBV7-9 | TGTGCCAGCAGCTTAGTCTCAGGGGGACGGAATGAGCAGTTCTTC | CASSLVSGGRNEQFF
TRBJ1-6 | TRBD1 | NA | TRBV5-4 | TGTGCCAGCAGCACGGGACAGGGGGGTAATTCACCCCTCCACTTT | CASSTGQGGNSPLHF
TRBJ2-1 | TRBD2 | once | TRBV9 | TGTGCCAGCAGCGTAGTTGCGGGAGGGGGGCAGTTCTTC | CASSVVAGGGQFF
TRBJ2-3 | NA | NA | TRBV30 | TGTGCCTGGAGTGTATTCGGGGAGGAAGATACGCAGTATTTT | CAWSVFGEEDTQYF
TRBJ2-3 | TRBD2 | NA | TRBV27 | TGTGCCAGCAGCCAACTCACTAGCGGTTACACAGATACGCAGTATTTT | CASSQLTSGYTDTQYF
TRBJ1-3 | NA | NA | TRBV5-4 | TGTGCCAGCAGCATACAGGGAGCTGGAAACACCATATATTTT | CASSIQGAGNTIYF
TRBJ2-7 | NA | NA | TRBV11-2 | TGTGCCAGCAGCTTTCTGTACGAGCAGTACTTC | CASSFLYEQYF
TRBJ2-7 | TRBD1 | NA | TRBV28 | TGTGCCAGCAGGAGACAGGGGGCGGAAGAGCAGTACTTC | CASRRQGAEEQYF
TRBJ2-3 | NA | NA | TRBV7-2 | TGTGCCAGCAGCGTCTCCTGGGGCAGCACAGATACGCAGTATTTT | CASSVSWGSTDTQYF
TRBJ1-2 | NA | NA | TRBV2 | TGTGCCAGCGGAGGAGTGGGGGGGACTGGGGGCTACACCTTC | CASGGVGGTGGYTF
TRBJ1-2 | NA | NA | TRBV6-5 | TGTGCCAGCAGTTACCGTCGTTTTAACTATGGCTACACCTTC | CASSYRRFNYGYTF
TRBJ2-7 | TRBD2 | NA | TRBV28 | TGTGCCAGCAGCCCGGGGGGGCAGCTCTACGAGCAGTACTTC | CASSPGGQLYEQYF
TRBJ2-1 | TRBD2 | NA | TRBV4-1 | TGCGCCAGCAGCCATGAAAGAGGCCAGGGACTAGCGGGAGGGCCGAATGAGCAGTTCTTC | CASSHERGQGLAGGPNEQFF
TRBJ2-3 | NA | NA | TRBV4-1 | TGCGCCAGCAGCCAAGTGGACACTTACACAGATACGCAGTATTTT | CASSQVDTYTDTQYF
TRBJ2-1 | TRBD2 | NA | TRBV27 | TGTGCCAGCTCGCGGACTAGCGGGTTCTACAATGAGCAGTTCTTC | CASSRTSGFYNEQFF
TRBJ2-2 | TRBD1 | NA | TRBV11-2 | TGTGCCAGCAGCCTCGACAGGGCCACCGGGGAGCTGTTTTTT | CASSLDRATGELFF
TRBJ1-3 | NA | NA | TRBV7-8 | TGTGCCAGCAGCCCTAATCTTTCTGGAAACACCATATATTTT | CASSPNLSGNTIYF
TRBJ2-3 | NA | NA | TRBV11-2 | TGTGCCAGCAGCCAGACTAGTGTTGGTACGCAGTATTTT | CASSQTSVGTQYF
TRBJ2-2 | NA | NA | TRBV9 | TGTGCCAGCAGCTTCCATCAGGGGGGCAGGGTTACCGGGGAGCTGTTTTTT | CASSFHQGGRVTGELFF
TRBJ2-5 | TRBD1 | few | TRBV7-2 | TGTGCCAGCAGCATCCGAGGGGGACAGGGAGGGGTAGAGACCCAGTACTTC | CASSIRGGQGGVETQYF
TRBJ1-1 | NA | NA | TRBV29-1 | TGCAGCGTTGAAATGACAGCGAACACTGAAGCCTTCTTT | CSVEMTANTEAFF
TRBJ2-1 | NA | NA | TRBV4-3 | TGCGCCAGCAGCTCTGAGCCGCGGGCCTACAATGAGCAGTTCTTC | CASSSEPRAYNEQFF
TRBJ1-4 | NA | NA | TRBV2 | TGTGCCAGCAGTGAAAGCAGGGAAGGAAAACTGTTTTTT | CASSESREGKLFF
TRBJ1-1 | NA | once | TRBV5-1 | TGCGCCAGCAGCTCCCCGGGACACCTGAACACTGAAGCTTTCTTT | CASSSPGHLNTEAFF
TRBJ2-1 | TRBD2 | NA | TRBV7-8 | TGTGCCAGCAGCCAAGGACTAGGGCTAGAGCAGTTCTTC | CASSQGLGLEQFF
TRBJ2-7 | TRBD2 | NA | TRBV6-1 | TGTGCCAGCACTGGGACTAGCGGGATAGGTGAGCAGTACTTC | CASTGTSGIGEQYF
TRBJ2-7 | TRBD2 | many | TRBV19 | TGTGCCAGTACGGGGGGTTCCTACGAGCAGTACTTC | CASTGGSYEQYF
TRBJ2-7 | TRBD2 | NA | TRBV9 | TGTGCCAGCAGCGTAGTTCAAGCGGGAGGGCCCCACGAGCAGTACTTC | CASSVVQAGGPHEQYF
TRBJ2-3 | TRBD2 | NA | TRBV15 | TGTGCCACCAGCAGAGATCGATTTAGCGGGGGGAGCACAGATACGCAGTATTTT | CATSRDRFSGGSTDTQYF
TRBJ2-4 | TRBD1 | NA | TRBV5-4 | TGTGCCAGCAGCCCTACACCAGGGACAGAATTAGCCAAAAACATTCAGTACTTC | CASSPTPGTELAKNIQYF
TRBJ1-6 | NA | NA | TRBV30 | TGTGCCTGGAGTGTAATTAGGCAGGGGAATTCACCCCTCCACTTT | CAWSVIRQGNSPLHF
TRBJ2-7 | NA | NA | TRBV9 | TGTGCCAGCAGCGTAGAACAGGGAGGGTACGAGCAGTACTTC | CASSVEQGGYEQYF
TRBJ2-5 | NA | NA | TRBV5-1 | TGCGCCAGCAGCCCAGGCCGTGGCTTTATACAAGAGACCCAGTACTTC | CASSPGRGFIQETQYF
TRBJ1-1 | NA | few | TRBV30 | TGTGCCTGGACCCCTGGGCGGACAAACACTGAAGCTTTCTTT | CAWTPGRTNTEAFF
TRBJ2-2 | TRBD1 | NA | TRBV7-6 | TGTGCCAGCAGCCGGGACAGTTCCACCGGGGAGCTGTTTTTT | CASSRDSSTGELFF
TRBJ1-1 | NA | NA | TRBV9 | TGTGCCAGCAGCGTAGGAGACAGGTTGGAAACTGAAGCTTTCTTT | CASSVGDRLETEAFF
TRBJ1-2 | TRBD1 | NA | TRBV18 | TGTGCCAGCTCACCAGACAGGGGAAATAACTATGGCTACACCTTC | CASSPDRGNNYGYTF
TRBJ1-4 | NA | NA | TRBV7-9 | TGTTCCAGCAGCGAAGTGGGTCGAGGTGAAAAACTGTTTTTT | CSSSEVGRGEKLFF
TRBJ2-5 | NA | NA | TRBV5-1 | TGCGCCAGCAGCTTAGAGCTCCAAGAGACCCAGTACTTC | CASSLELQETQYF
TRBJ1-2 | NA | NA | TRBV13 | TGTGCCAGCAGCTTCACAGGGTTCTATGGCTACACCTTC | CASSFTGFYGYTF
TRBJ2-5 | TRBD2 | NA | TRBV6-6 | TGTGCCAGCCTCCCCCGCGGGGCTAGCGGCGAAGAGACCCAGTACTTC | CASLPRGASGEETQYF
TRBJ2-7 | NA | NA | TRBV19 | TGTGCCAGTAGTCTGGGGGGGACAGGAACCTACGAGCAGTACTTC | CASSLGGTGTYEQYF
TRBJ1-2 | TRBD1 | NA | TRBV7-2 | TGTGCCAGCAGCCGCACGGGACAGATTAACTATGGCTACACCTTC | CASSRTGQINYGYTF
TRBJ1-1 | NA | NA | TRBV6-5 | TGTGCCAGCACCCGTGAGACTCACACTGAAGCTTTCTTT | CASTRETHTEAFF
TRBJ2-1 | TRBD2 | NA | TRBV7-9 | TGTGCCAGCAGCTCGCTGACTAGCGGGATTCTTAATGAGCAGTTCTTC | CASSSLTSGILNEQFF
TRBJ2-7 | TRBD2 | NA | TRBV5-1 | TGCGCCAGCAGCTTGGCTTCCGGGAGGTATGACGAGCAGTACTTC | CASSLASGRYDEQYF
TRBJ1-2 | NA | NA | TRBV5-6 | TGTGCCAGCAGCTTGGTGGGGCGTTTTGATTTCTATGGCTACACCTTC | CASSLVGRFDFYGYTF